Listed below are T cell receptor beta chains from one sample, sequenced in a study of blood T cell repertoires in COVID-19. Assay used: immunoSEQ multiplex PCR; TCRdb lists only in-frame clones, some missing. The sample lists 120,000 to 150,000 clones; 65% to 90% were seen once. Sequencing input: peripheral blood. The source of these receptors is a man between 50 and 59 years old with acute or convalescent COVID-19. CDR3s include the opening cysteine and the closing phenylalanine or tryptophan. The D gene is left open where the match is weak. The size field is filled for only some rows; it gives once, few, many or a size class.

TRBJ1-5 . TRBV13 TRBD1 CASSGGQRIPQHF TGTGCCAGCAGCGGGGGACAGAGAATCCCCCAGCATTTT
TRBJ1-2 . TRBV11-2 . CASSLAYYGYTF TGTGCCAGCAGCTTAGCTTACTATGGCTACACCTTC
TRBJ2-3 . TRBV13 . CASSFQGDTQYF TGTGCCAGCAGCTTCCAGGGAGATACGCAGTATTTT
TRBJ2-7 . TRBV6-5 TRBD2 CASASSGAPYEQYF TGTGCCAGCGCCTCTAGCGGGGCCCCCTACGAGCAGTACTTC
TRBJ1-1 . TRBV6-5 . CASDRGTEAFF TGTGCCAGCGATAGAGGAACTGAAGCTTTCTTT
TRBJ1-1 . TRBV9 TRBD1 CASTHLTGGTEAFF TGTGCCAGCACTCATTTAACAGGGGGAACTGAAGCTTTCTTT
TRBJ1-2 . TRBV4-1 . CASSQKVSAGRFYGYTF TGCGCCAGCAGCCAAAAAGTTTCGGCAGGCCGCTTCTATGGCTACACCTTC
TRBJ1-4 . TRBV12-5 . CASGLVSRSGGEKLFF TGTGCTAGTGGTTTGGTCTCGCGCTCGGGTGGTGAAAAACTGTTTTTT
TRBJ1-6 . TRBV7-9 . CASQGTPSSYNSPLHF TGTGCCAGTCAGGGGACACCGAGCTCCTATAATTCACCCCTCCACTTT
TRBJ2-7 . TRBV27 TRBD2 CASSLSGAIYEQYF TGTGCCAGCAGTCTTAGCGGGGCCATCTACGAGCAGTACTTC
TRBJ1-1 . TRBV5-4 . CASRDIATEAFF TGTGCCAGCAGAGACATCGCCACTGAAGCTTTCTTT
TRBJ1-2 . TRBV7-9 TRBD1 CASSPIGATGIIYGYTF TGTGCCAGCAGCCCCATAGGGGCGACAGGGATTATCTATGGCTACACCTTC
TRBJ2-7 . TRBV5-6 . CASSLGDEQYF TGTGCCAGCAGCTTGGGCGACGAGCAGTACTTC
TRBJ2-5 . TRBV6-5 . CASRVFWAQETQYF TGTGCCAGCAGGGTATTTTGGGCCCAAGAGACCCAGTACTTC
TRBJ1-2 . TRBV5-5 . CASSLTRQGHYGYTF TGTGCCAGCAGCTTGACCCGGCAGGGCCACTATGGCTACACCTTC
TRBJ2-3 . TRBV9 . CASSEPRVEGTDTQYF TGTGCCAGCAGTGAGCCTCGGGTTGAAGGCACAGATACGCAGTATTTT
TRBJ1-3 . TRBV7-3 . CASSRTAGNTIYF TGTGCCAGCAGTAGGACAGCTGGAAACACCATATATTTT
TRBJ1-2 . TRBV27 TRBD1 CASSPQDRVVYGYTF TGTGCCAGCAGTCCACAGGACAGGGTTGTCTATGGCTACACCTTC
TRBJ2-2 once TRBV7-8 . CASSLQGRDTGELFF TGTGCCAGCAGCCTACAGGGAAGAGACACCGGGGAGCTGTTTTTT
TRBJ2-1 . TRBV7-9 TRBD1 CASSHRQGIHEQFF TGTGCCAGCAGCCATAGACAGGGGATCCATGAGCAGTTCTTC
TRBJ1-1 . TRBV28 . CASSPDREAFF TGTGCCAGCAGTCCCGACAGAGAAGCTTTCTTT
TRBJ2-3 . TRBV19 . CASSMRGSTDTQYF TGTGCCAGTAGTATGCGGGGTTCCACAGATACGCAGTATTTT
TRBJ2-7 . TRBV7-2 . CASSLFFSNEQYF TGTGCCAGCAGCTTATTCTTCAGTAACGAGCAGTACTTC
TRBJ1-2 . TRBV5-1 TRBD1 CASSGGFWDRENYGYTF TGCGCCAGCAGCGGCGGTTTTTGGGACAGGGAAAACTATGGCTACACCTTC
TRBJ2-3 once TRBV6-1 . CASSEVTGRPDTQYF TGTGCCAGCAGTGAAGTGACAGGCCGCCCTGATACGCAGTATTTT
TRBJ1-4 . TRBV15 . CATSREFAGYEEKLFF TGTGCCACCAGCAGAGAATTTGCAGGGTACGAGGAAAAACTGTTTTTT
TRBJ2-3 . TRBV24-1 TRBD1 CATSDPKTGVGADTQYF TGTGCCACCAGTGATCCCAAAACAGGGGTGGGCGCAGATACGCAGTATTTT
TRBJ2-1 . TRBV6-5 TRBD2 CACRPGLNYNEQFF TGTGCCTGCCGCCCGGGACTAAATTACAATGAGCAGTTCTTC
TRBJ2-5 . TRBV5-1 . CASSFDRGGETQYF TGCGCCAGCAGCTTCGACAGGGGAGGGGAGACCCAGTACTTC
TRBJ2-7 . TRBV28 TRBD1 CASSTKRRGTGDYEQYF TGTGCCAGCAGTACCAAACGACGGGGGACAGGGGATTACGAGCAGTACTTC
TRBJ2-5 . TRBV28 TRBD1 CASSQGAEVAQYF TGTGCCAGCAGCCAGGGGGCCGAGGTAGCCCAGTACTTC
TRBJ2-7 . TRBV19 TRBD1 CASSSGQGLPYEQYF TGTGCCAGTAGTAGCGGACAGGGGCTACCCTACGAGCAGTACTTC
TRBJ1-4 few TRBV2 TRBD1 CASSPGTGETANEKLFF TGTGCCAGCAGTCCCGGGACAGGAGAGACGGCTAATGAAAAACTGTTTTTT
TRBJ2-3 . TRBV3-1/TRBV3-2 TRBD2 CASSLGLAGVSDTQYF TGTGCCAGCAGCCTGGGACTAGCGGGAGTTTCGGATACGCAGTATTTT
TRBJ1-3 . TRBV7-2 . CASSLRGGSSGNTIYF TGTGCCAGCAGCTTAAGGGGGGGCTCCTCTGGAAACACCATATATTTT
TRBJ1-5 . TRBV4-2 . CASSQDSDSRNQPQHF TGTGCCAGCAGCCAAGATTCGGACAGCCGCAATCAGCCCCAGCATTTT
TRBJ1-5 . TRBV20-1 . CSARGPYGGSTSNQPQHF TGCAGTGCTCGTGGGCCTTATGGGGGGAGTACTAGCAATCAGCCCCAGCATTTT
TRBJ2-3 few TRBV24-1 TRBD1 CATSNRATGGADTQYF TGTGCCACCAGTAATAGGGCGACAGGGGGCGCAGATACGCAGTATTTT
TRBJ2-5 . TRBV5-1 TRBD2 CASSLAREEALAGPIGETQYF TGCGCCAGCAGCTTGGCCCGGGAGGAAGCGCTAGCGGGTCCTATAGGGGAGACCCAGTACTTC
TRBJ2-2 . TRBV4-1 . CASSQDARVNTGELFF TGCGCCAGCAGCCAAGATGCGCGGGTTAACACCGGGGAGCTGTTTTTT
TRBJ1-1 . TRBV28 . CASSFRETEAFF TGTGCCAGCAGTTTTAGGGAGACTGAAGCTTTCTTT
TRBJ1-2 . TRBV6-4 . CASSDSLLANYGYTF TGTGCCAGCAGTGACTCGCTCCTAGCTAACTATGGCTACACCTTC
TRBJ2-1 . TRBV5-1 . CASSSSAGEYNEQFF TGCGCCAGCAGCTCATCGGCAGGGGAATACAATGAGCAGTTCTTC
TRBJ2-7 . TRBV18 TRBD1 CASSRGTGDYEQYF TGTGCCAGCTCCCGCGGGACAGGGGACTACGAGCAGTACTTC
TRBJ1-4 . TRBV5-8 . CASRRGAATNEKLFF TGTGCCAGCCGGCGGGGGGCTGCAACTAATGAAAAACTGTTTTTT
TRBJ2-1 few TRBV10-3 TRBD1 CAISQGADEQFF TGTGCCATCAGCCAGGGGGCCGATGAGCAGTTCTTC
TRBJ2-7 . TRBV11-3 TRBD1 CASRGQGGGEQYF TGTGCCAGCCGGGGACAGGGGGGAGGCGAGCAGTACTTC
TRBJ2-2 . TRBV9 TRBD2 CASSPSGEGSGELFF TGTGCCAGCAGCCCCTCGGGGGAGGGGTCCGGGGAGCTGTTTTTT
TRBJ2-2 . TRBV5-1 . CASSLSGQLNTGELFF TGCGCCAGCAGCTTGTCTGGACAACTGAACACCGGGGAGCTGTTTTTT
TRBJ2-5 . TRBV4-1 . CASSQDPPGGSQETQYF TGCGCCAGCAGCCAAGATCCCCCGGGGGGCAGCCAAGAGACCCAGTACTTC
TRBJ2-7 . TRBV9 . CASSLNPTKQGPYEQYF TGTGCCAGCAGCCTCAACCCCACCAAACAGGGCCCGTACGAGCAGTACTTC
TRBJ1-3 once TRBV27 TRBD1 CASRAGTVLNSGNTIYF TGTGCCAGCAGGGCCGGGACAGTCCTGAACTCTGGAAACACCATATATTTT
TRBJ2-5 . TRBV6-6 TRBD1 CASSRPRDRGLSVGETQYF TGTGCCAGCAGTCGCCCCCGGGACAGGGGGCTGAGTGTGGGAGAGACCCAGTACTTC
TRBJ2-5 . TRBV6-5 TRBD2 CASSTSGGSQETQYF TGTGCCAGCAGTACCTCGGGAGGGAGCCAAGAGACCCAGTACTTC
TRBJ1-2 . TRBV6-5 . CASRAGVGYTF TGTGCCAGCAGAGCAGGGGTTGGCTACACCTTC